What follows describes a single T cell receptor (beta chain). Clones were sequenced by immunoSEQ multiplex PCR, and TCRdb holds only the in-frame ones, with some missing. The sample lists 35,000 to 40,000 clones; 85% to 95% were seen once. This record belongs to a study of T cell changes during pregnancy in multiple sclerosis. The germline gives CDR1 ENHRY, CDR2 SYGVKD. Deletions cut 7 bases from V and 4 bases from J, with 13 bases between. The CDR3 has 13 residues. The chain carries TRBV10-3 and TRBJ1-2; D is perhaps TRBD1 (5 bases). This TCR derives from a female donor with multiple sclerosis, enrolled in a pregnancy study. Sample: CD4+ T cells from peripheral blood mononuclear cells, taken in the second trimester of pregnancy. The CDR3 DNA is TGTGCCATCACCCCGGGGGTCCCCTATGGCTACACCTTC. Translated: CAITPGVPYGYTF.